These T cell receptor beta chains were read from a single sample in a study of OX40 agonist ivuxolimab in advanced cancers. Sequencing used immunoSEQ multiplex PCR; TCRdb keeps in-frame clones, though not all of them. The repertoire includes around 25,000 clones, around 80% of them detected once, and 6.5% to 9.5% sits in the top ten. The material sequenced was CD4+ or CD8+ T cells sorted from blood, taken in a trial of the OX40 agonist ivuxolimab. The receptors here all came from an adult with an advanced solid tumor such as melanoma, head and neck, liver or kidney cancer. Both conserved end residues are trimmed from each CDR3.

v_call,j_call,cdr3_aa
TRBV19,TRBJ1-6,ASSVGTGEGNSPLH
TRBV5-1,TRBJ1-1,ASSLGDRGEAF
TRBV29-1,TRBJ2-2,SVYSRKHRGAV
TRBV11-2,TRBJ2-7,ASSSKGRGAGRGYEQY
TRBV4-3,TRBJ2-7,ASSQGTGGQYEQY
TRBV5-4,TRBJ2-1,ASSPGWDRGLDNEQF
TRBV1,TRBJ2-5,TSSQDTSETQY
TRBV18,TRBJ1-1,ASSPPIALLEAF
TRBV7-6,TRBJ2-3,ASSPTTSGVSTDTQY
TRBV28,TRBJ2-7,ASSLFRGTYEQY
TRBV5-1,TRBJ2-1,ASSPSQVPNEQF
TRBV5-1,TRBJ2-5,ASSPDKQETQY
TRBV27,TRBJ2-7,ASSFGTGGAYEQY
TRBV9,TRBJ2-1,ASSGEGSSYNEQF
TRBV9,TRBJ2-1,ASSFGNEQF
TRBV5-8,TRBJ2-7,ASSRPGGLYEQY
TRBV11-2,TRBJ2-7,ASSLLAISYEQY
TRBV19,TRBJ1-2,ASSIDPPDTRYGYT
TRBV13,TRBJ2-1,ASSSRGSKYNEQF
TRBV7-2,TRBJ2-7,ASSPTLPYEQY
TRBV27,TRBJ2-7,ASSPHRDEQY
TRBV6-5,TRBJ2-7,ASSSLSSEQY
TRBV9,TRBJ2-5,ASSDRTGSETQY
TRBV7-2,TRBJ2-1,ASSLAQGLYNEQF
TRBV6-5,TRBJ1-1,ASSYGQNEAF
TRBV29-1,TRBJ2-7,SVETPRAGAPYEQY
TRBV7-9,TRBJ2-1,ASSSGTSGGHSYNEQF
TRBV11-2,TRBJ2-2,ASSLDLAGATGELF
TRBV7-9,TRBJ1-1,ASSPGQNSEAF
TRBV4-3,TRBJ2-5,ASSQDFTSGQETQY
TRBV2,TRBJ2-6,ASSWRQGISGANVLT
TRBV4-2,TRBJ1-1,ASSHPSEGVSEAF
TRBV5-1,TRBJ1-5,ASSPRTGWNQPQH
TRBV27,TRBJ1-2,ASSLQIGASQGYT
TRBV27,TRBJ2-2,ASSDGPRRDTGELF
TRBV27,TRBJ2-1,ASGNNEQF
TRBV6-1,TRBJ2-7,ASIRDGDYEQY
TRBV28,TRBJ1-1,ASSRTGNTEAF
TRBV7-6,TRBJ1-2,ASSLARGGPFVGYGYT
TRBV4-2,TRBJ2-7,ASSQEGTGRSYEQY
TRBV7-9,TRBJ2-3,ASKSSGGTDTQY
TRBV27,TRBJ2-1,ASSLQNSYNEQF
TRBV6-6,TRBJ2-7,ASSLTVEAYEGQY
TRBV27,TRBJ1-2,ASSLGGHGYT
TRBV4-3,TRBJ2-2,ASAGAHTANTGELF
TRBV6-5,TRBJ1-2,ASRPRTGLNYGYT
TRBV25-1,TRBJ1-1,ASKISEYTEAF
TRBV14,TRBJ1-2,ASSPTQGSIYGYT
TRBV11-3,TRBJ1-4,ASSPRWQGAATNEKLF
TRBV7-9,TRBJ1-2,ASRAMIGGNYGYT